The clone carrying this TCR beta chain was observed a few times. The antigen is undetermined. These data originate in a study of beta chain features in type 1 diabetes. Whole-study findings and limits: Shortening of TCRB CDR3s, moderate but significant, appeared in all four CD4+ subsets of Type 1 diabetes patients.

The CDR3 runs 15 residues. Per germline, CDR1 SGHVS and CDR2 FQNEAQ. V gave up 5 bases and J gave up 5 bases; unmatched junction bases: 7. The isolated RNA, all of it, was reverse transcribed, so expressed TCRB transcripts were what got sequenced. Only in-frame clones appear in the TCRdb table, and some are missing; sequencing was by immunoSEQ multiplex PCR. The sample holds approximately 250,000 clones, about a tenth seen once. The sequenced sample was naive CD4+ T cells from blood. The chain recombines TRBV7-8 with TRBJ2-2, with 8 bases identical to TRBD1. The receptor's source is a man aged 25 to 40 with type 1 diabetes. CDR3 sequence reads: CASSLRGQGTGELFF. DNA of the CDR3: TGTGCCAGCAGCCTACGAGGACAGGGAACCGGGGAGCTGTTTTTT.